This T cell receptor (beta chain) was obtained from a study of cytomegalovirus exposure and HLA in healthy donors. Primers for the PCR totalled 60 Vbeta and 13 Jbeta. Sequencing used immunoSEQ multiplex PCR; TCRdb keeps in-frame clones, though not all of them. The sample has fewer than 250,000 clones; more than 75% are singletons. This clone was counted once. Its target is not known. Whole-study findings and limits: Judged likely to be a sequencing artifact was a cluster of highly shared sequence variants. The availability of immune exposure information extended only to CMV serostatus. Testing in vitro showed a few CMV-associated chains specific for CMV antigens.

V gave up 7 bases and J gave up 4 bases; unmatched junction bases: 10. The CDR3 sequence is 15 residues long. Germline CDR1 and CDR2: SGHTA and FQGNSA. This chain connects TRBV7-2 to TRBJ1-5, with TRBD1 identical over 7 bases. This receptor was taken from a woman aged 45 to 65 in good health and CMV-seronegative. The sequencing sample was made of PBMCs. The CDR3 coding sequence is TGTGCCAGCACCCTTTCCGGGACAGTGAATCAGCCCCAGCATTTT. Its protein product is CASTLSGTVNQPQHF.